The 30 T cell receptor beta chains below were found in one sample sequenced in a study of T cell repertoires in cytomegalovirus infection. TCRdb redid the calling of the reads with MiXCR, one entry per CDR3 protein. The sample contains some 440,000 distinct CDR3 sequences, about a third of which appear only once. Specimen: PBMCs. The receptor set was obtained from a human donor in good health (CMV status not recorded). Some clones in this sample may be carry-over from other donors' samples.

This clonotype was picked up a small number of times. This sequence joins TRBV6-5 and TRBJ2-7; either TRBD1 or TRBD2 may supply D (5 bases each). Germline V CDR1 and CDR2: MNHEY, SVGAGI. V was cut by 0 bases and J by 0 bases, with 9 bases left in between. This CDR3 comprises 15 residues. CDR3 nucleotides: TGTGCCAGCAGTTACTCGTGGGGGAGCTCCTACGAGCAGTACTTC. Translation gives CASSYSWGSSYEQYF.

This chain links TRBV29-1 with TRBJ1-1, with a possible D match to TRBD1 (6 bases). This CDR3 comprises 12 residues. V lost 2 bases and J lost 7, with 11 bases in between. CDR1 and CDR2 from the germline V gene are SQVTM and ANQGSEA. CDR3 protein: CSVEQGPHEAFF. CDR3 coding DNA: TGCAGCGTTGAACAGGGGCCGCATGAAGCTTTCTTT.

The V and J genes are TRBV7-9 and TRBJ1-6; 10 bases are a match to TRBD1. Unmatched junction bases numbered 5, after V lost 5 bases and J lost 10 bases. CDR3 length: 14 residues. Germline V CDR1 and CDR2: SEHNR, FQNEAQ (reference sequence). The DNA for the CDR3 is TGTGCCAGCAGCGGGACAGGGGAGGAATCACCCCTCCACTTT. Amino acid sequence: CASSGTGEESPLHF.

There are many counts of this clonotype. The junction differs from germline at one of its ends, possibly a read error. The rearrangement links TRBV11-2 to TRBJ2-2, with D maybe TRBD2 (5 bases). Germline CDR1 and CDR2: SGHAT and FQNNGV. The CDR3 has 14 amino acids. The CDR3 DNA sequence: TGTGCCAGCACCTTACTCCCGGGAACCGGGGAGCTGTTTTTT. Its protein is CASTLLPGTGELFF.

A note on this clonotype: This may be a read error: a much more frequent sequence differs by one nucleotide. The CDR3 ends on some other residue instead of the conserved phenylalanine or tryptophan, so this is likely a read error. The chain joins TRBV7-9 to TRBJ2-2; D is unclear. Germline CDR1 and CDR2: SEHNR and FQNEAQ (reference sequence). This CDR3 has 12 residues. The ends were cut back, 1 base at V and 7 bases at J, with 4 bases in the middle. CDR3 region: CASSLDFGELFV. The CDR3 DNA is TGTGCCAGCAGCTTAGATTTCGGGGAGCTGTTTGTT.

This clonotype has only a few counts. The CDR3 sequence is CARKLTHYNSPLHF. The CDR3 region has the DNA TGTGCCAGAAAACTGACCCACTATAATTCACCCCTCCACTTT. The chain carries TRBV27 and TRBJ1-6; D gene uncertain. V shed 9 bases and J shed 3 bases, with 12 bases lying between them. The germline V gene has CDR1 MNHEY and CDR2 SMNVEV (reference sequence). This CDR3 has 14 amino acids.

With respect to this clonotype: This could be a read error, since a much larger clone is one nucleotide away. The chain carries TRBV11-1 and TRBJ1-6; possible D gene TRBD1, 5 bases. Trimming left V 1 base short and J 13 bases short, with 20 bases between. From germline, CDR1 is SGHAT and CDR2 FQDESV (reference sequence). The CDR3 runs to 16 residues. The CDR3: CASSLDTGSANDPLHF. The CDR3 coding sequence is TGTGCCAGCAGCTTAGATACAGGCTCTGCCAATGATCCCCTCCACTTT.

The rearrangement uses TRBV4-1 and TRBJ2-7; tentative D call: TRBD2 (5 bases). The germline gives CDR1 MGHRA, CDR2 YSYEKL. Trimming took 0 bases from V and 4 from J, leaving 13 bases between them. The CDR3 extends over 15 amino acids. The CDR3 sequence: CASSQDAGGGYEQYF. In DNA form, the CDR3 reads TGCGCCAGCAGCCAAGATGCAGGAGGTGGTTACGAGCAGTACTTC.

This rearrangement joins TRBV2 to TRBJ1-4, with D unresolved. The CDR3 loop spans 12 amino acids. Germline assignment: CDR1 SNHLY and CDR2 FYNNEI. Trimming pared 6 bases from V and 7 bases from J, leaving 9 bases between. The CDR3 region has the DNA TGTGCCAGCAGCCCGGTGGGTGAAAAACTGTTTTTT. As protein: CASSPVGEKLFF.

Comments on this clonotype: The final CDR3 position lacks the conserved phenylalanine or tryptophan, pointing to a likely read error. This chain joins TRBV18 and TRBJ2-7; D unresolved. V was cut by 3 bases and J by 2 bases, with 8 bases left in between. This CDR3 has 13 amino acids. CDR1 and CDR2 from the germline V gene are KGHSH and LQKENI. This CDR3 is CASSPYTTYEQYL. The DNA of the CDR3 is TGTGCCAGCTCACCGTACACAACCTACGAGCAGTACTTA.

The rearrangement joins TRBV19 to TRBJ2-3, with 8 bases lining up with TRBD1. CDR3 length: 18 residues. The germline V gene encodes CDR1 LNHDA and CDR2 SQIVND (reference sequence). Germline trimming cut 7 bases from V and 1 base from J; bases unmatched to any gene: 16. CDR3 coding DNA: TGTGCCAGTACCGTGACAGGGGAGTTCATAGTTGGCACAGATACGCAGTATTTT. Amino acid sequence: CASTVTGEFIVGTDTQYF.

The genes are TRBV6-5 and TRBJ1-3; no firm D call. The CDR3 loop spans 13 amino acids. Germline lookup yields CDR1 MNHEY and CDR2 SVGAGI. V gave up 6 bases and J gave up 5 bases, with 11 bases separating them. The CDR3 is CASSFGPRNTIYF. The DNA for the CDR3 is TGTGCCAGCAGCTTCGGACCTAGAAACACCATATATTTT.

This chain uses TRBV6-1 with TRBJ1-6; no definite D call. CDR1 is MNHNS and CDR2 is SASEGT in the germline V gene. Trimming pared 6 bases from V and 12 bases from J, leaving 12 bases between. This CDR3 comprises 12 residues. Here the CDR3 DNA reads TGTGCCAGCAGAGCGCTGGAGGGACCCCTCCACTTT. Its translation: CASRALEGPLHF.

This chain links TRBV13 with TRBJ2-5; D call uncertain. The V gene's germline CDR1 is PRHDT and CDR2 FYEKMQ (reference sequence). V was shortened by 0 bases and J by 6 bases, with 11 bases between the two germline ends. This CDR3 has 14 residues. The CDR3 nucleotides are TGTGCCAGCAGCTTAGGGGGTCCCAAGAAGACCCAGTACTTC. Protein: CASSLGGPKKTQYF.

As regards this clonotype: The CDR3 does not close with the conserved phenylalanine or tryptophan, likely indicating a read error. The gene calls are TRBV6-5 and TRBJ2-7; the D is unclear. Germline-derived CDR1 and CDR2 are MNHEY and SVGAGI. Between the trimmed V and J ends, which lost 0 bases and 0 bases, there was a span of 6 bases. The CDR3 extends over 14 amino acids. CDR3 sequence reads: CASSYSRSSYEQYL. CDR3 coding DNA: TGTGCCAGCAGTTACTCGCGGAGCTCCTACGAGCAGTACTTA.

About this clonotype: Possible read error: a much larger clone is one base away. This CDR3 is missing its conserved last phenylalanine or tryptophan, likely due to a read error. This rearrangement joins TRBV11-2 to TRBJ2-7; possibly TRBD2 for D (5 bases). The CDR3 loop spans 15 amino acids. The V gene's germline CDR1 is SGHAT and CDR2 FQNNGV. Trimming removed 6 bases at V and 2 bases at J, with 17 bases between. The CDR3: CASSTGPNGAYEQYL. The CDR3 coding sequence is TGTGCCAGCAGTACGGGCCCCAACGGGGCCTACGAGCAGTACTTA.

The V call is TRBV7-6, the J call TRBJ2-5; TRBD2 aligns across 8 bases. The CDR3 contains 18 residues. V lost 3 bases, J lost 0 bases, and 12 bases stayed unmatched. Germline lookup yields CDR1 SGHVS and CDR2 FNYEAQ. DNA for the CDR3: TGTGCCAGCAGCTTGGAGTTGGGACTTAGCGGGGACCAAGAGACCCAGTACTTC. It specifies CASSLELGLSGDQETQYF.

This clonotype was detected a few times. The chain combines TRBV4-3 with TRBJ2-1, with TRBD2 as a possible D gene (6 bases). Germline CDR1 LGHNA, CDR2 YSLEER. The CDR3 sequence is 14 residues long. With 0 bases removed from V and 8 bases from J, the gap between germline ends came to 11 bases. Here the CDR3 DNA reads TGCGCCAGCAGCCAAGATCTAGCGAAATATGAGCAGTTCTTC. As protein: CASSQDLAKYEQFF.

This sequence joins TRBV5-1 and TRBJ2-1; either TRBD1 or TRBD2 may supply D (5 bases each). This CDR3 is 15 amino acids long. V lost 4 bases to trimming and J lost 9 bases, with 20 bases between them. In germline, CDR1 is SGHRS, CDR2 YFSETQ. CDR3 DNA: TGCGCCAGCAGCGGGGACCCGGTAAGCAGGGCTGAGCAGTTCTTC. Its translation: CASSGDPVSRAEQFF.

Concerning this clonotype itself: A much more abundant neighbour one base away suggests this may be a read error. The chain couples TRBV12-3 or TRBV12-4 to TRBJ2-6; tentatively, D is TRBD1 (5 bases). The CDR3 spans 13 residues. The V and J ends lost 5 bases and 6 bases respectively, with 8 bases between them. CDR3: CASSGAVANVLTF. CDR3 bases: TGTGCCAGCAGTGGGGCGGTGGCCAACGTCCTGACTTTC.

The sample holds a few counts of this clonotype. The chain combines TRBV6-5 with TRBJ2-2; 9 positions match TRBD1. Trimming took 6 bases from V and 6 from J; bases not matched to a gene: 5. The CDR3 loop spans 14 amino acids. The germline V gene has CDR1 MNHEY and CDR2 SVGAGI. CDR3 sequence (DNA): TGTGCCAGCAGGGTAACAGGGGGCGCCGGGGAGCTGTTTTTT. This codes for CASRVTGGAGELFF.

This clonotype was found many times. This sequence joins TRBV28 and TRBJ2-5; TRBD2 matches at 8 bases. The CDR3 has 16 amino acids. J gave up 4 bases and V 9 bases, and 16 bases lay outside the gene matches. Germline CDR1 reads MDHEN; CDR2 reads SYDVKM. The DNA for the CDR3 is TGTGCCAGTTCACAGACCGGGACTAGATTTCGAGAGACCCAGTACTTC. This sequence encodes CASSQTGTRFRETQYF.

V usage is TRBV19 and J usage is TRBJ2-1; 14 bases agree with TRBD2. Germline V gene data show CDR1 as LNHDA and CDR2 as SQIVND (reference sequence). Trimming at V came to 7 bases and at J to 1 base, leaving 6 bases not matched to a gene. The CDR3 loop spans 17 amino acids. CDR3 coding DNA: TGTGCCAGTACCCCCTGGACTAGCGGGGGGTCCTACAATGAGCAGTTCTTC. Its protein product is CASTPWTSGGSYNEQFF.

V and J are TRBV11-3 and TRBJ2-7; possibly TRBD1 or TRBD2 for D (5 bases each). The CDR3 consists of 13 residues. Germline CDR1 and CDR2: SGHNT and YENEEA. V dropped 0 bases and J dropped 6 bases, with 9 bases sitting between them. The CDR3 DNA is TGTGCCAGCAGCTTAGATGGGGGTACCGAGCAGTACTTC. This translates into CASSLDGGTEQYF.

Notes on this clonotype: Sequence at one end of the junction differs from germline and may be a read error. The chain carries TRBV11-2 and TRBJ1-6, with a tentative D call TRBD1 (5 bases). Germline V gene data show CDR1 as SGHAT and CDR2 as FQNNGV. The CDR3 sequence is 14 residues long. CDR3 coding DNA: TGTACCAGCAGCCTCTCAGGGTTCTGGTCACCCCTCCACTTT. Protein: CTSSLSGFWSPLHF.

The table lists this clonotype with a few counts. The gene calls are TRBV6-5 and TRBJ2-7, with 7 bases identical to TRBD1. The germline CDR1 and CDR2 sequences are MNHEY and SVGAGI. Unmatched junction bases numbered 11, after V lost 5 bases and J lost 4 bases. CDR3 length: 15 amino acids. The DNA for the CDR3 is TGTGCCAGCAGTACACTGACAGGGAAGTCATACGAGCAGTACTTC. The encoded protein is CASSTLTGKSYEQYF.

CDR3 DNA sequence: TGTGCCTGGAGTGTGGCGGGGGGCTACAATGAGCAGTTCTTC. Translating it yields CAWSVAGGYNEQFF. This sequence joins TRBV30 and TRBJ2-1, with 8 bases that match TRBD2. CDR3 length: 14 residues. The V gene end was trimmed by 0 bases and the J gene end by 3 bases; junction bases not matched to a gene: 1. CDR1 GTSNPN and CDR2 SVGIG come from the germline V gene (reference sequence).

This chain connects TRBV2 to TRBJ2-5; D may be TRBD1 (5 bases). V lost 7 bases, J lost 4 bases, and 7 bases lay in between. The CDR3 runs 11 residues. Germline CDR1 reads SNHLY; CDR2 reads FYNNEI. The CDR3 DNA reads as TGTGCCAGCACAGGGTCAGAGACCCAGTACTTC. Translated, it gives CASTGSETQYF.

This clonotype has only a few counts. The V and J genes are TRBV27 and TRBJ1-2, with TRBD1 as a possible D gene (5 bases). The V end lost 5 bases, the J end lost 3 bases, and 13 bases lay between the germline ends. The CDR3 totals 14 residues. In germline, CDR1 is MNHEY, CDR2 SMNVEV (reference sequence). The CDR3 spells CASSRDPAHYGYTF. The CDR3 DNA follows: TGTGCCAGCAGTAGGGACCCAGCCCACTATGGCTACACCTTC.

This clonotype was counted only a few times. V is TRBV4-1 and J is TRBJ2-5, with unresolved D. Looked up from germline, CDR1 is MGHRA and CDR2 is YSYEKL. CDR3 length: 14 amino acids. V was cut by 2 bases and J by 1 base, with 8 bases left in between. The CDR3 bases are TGCGCCAGCAGCCAATGGTGGGGCCAAGAGACCCAGTACTTC. Its protein product is CASSQWWGQETQYF.